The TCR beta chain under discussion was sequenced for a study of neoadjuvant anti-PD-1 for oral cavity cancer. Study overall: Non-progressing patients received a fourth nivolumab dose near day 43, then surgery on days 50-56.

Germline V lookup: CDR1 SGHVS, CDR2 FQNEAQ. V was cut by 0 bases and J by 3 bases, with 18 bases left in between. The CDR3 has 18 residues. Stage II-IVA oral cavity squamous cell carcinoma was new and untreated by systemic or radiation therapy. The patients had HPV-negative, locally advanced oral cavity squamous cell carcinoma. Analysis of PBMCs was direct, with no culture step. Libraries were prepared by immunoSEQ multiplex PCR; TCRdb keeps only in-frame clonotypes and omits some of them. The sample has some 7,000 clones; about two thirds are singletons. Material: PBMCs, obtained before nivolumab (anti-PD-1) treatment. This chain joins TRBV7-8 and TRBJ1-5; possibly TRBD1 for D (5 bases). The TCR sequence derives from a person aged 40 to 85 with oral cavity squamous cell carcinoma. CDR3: CASSLAGRGVRANQPQHF. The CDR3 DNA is TGTGCCAGCAGCTTAGCGGGACGGGGAGTCAGGGCCAATCAGCCCCAGCATTTT.